This entry describes one T cell receptor (beta chain). Its antigen is as yet unknown. The data derive from a study of blood T cells in healthy people across ages. Background on the study: About one barcoded TCR beta cDNA was captured per two T cells.

Notes on the study in general: Age brought a roughly linear fall in TCR beta diversity measured per million T cells.

V was pared by 5 bases and J by 2 bases, with 17 bases between. This CDR3 is built from 16 residues. The germline V gene has CDR1 SEHNR and CDR2 FQNEAQ (reference sequence). Sample-barcoded 5' priming and a J-beta primer mix drove a second PCR of 7 to 11 cycles. MiXCR, run by TCRdb on the 5' RACE reads, gives a single entry per CDR3 protein. The sample consists of 600,000 or so distinct CDR3 sequences, roughly 48% of them appearing once. Per sample, no less than 6 micrograms of total RNA were extracted. Sequenced input: blood. The chain employs TRBV7-9 and TRBJ2-3; D uncertain. This clonotype was obtained from a man older than 75 in good health. CDR3 in DNA: TGTGCCAGCAGCCCCGGATTGGGCGTTTCCACAGATACGCAGTATTTT. Translated: CASSPGLGVSTDTQYF.